One TCR beta chain is described in this entry. Trimming took off 6 bases at V and 0 bases at J, with 18 bases between the two ends. This CDR3 has 17 amino acids. Per germline, CDR1 SNHLY and CDR2 FYNNEI. The data were taken from a study of control samples from healthy donors and cancer patients. The method was immunoSEQ multiplex PCR; TCRdb's version includes in-frame clones alone and lacks a portion of them. Of about 88,000 clones listed, approximately 95% are singletons. The chain couples TRBV2 to TRBJ1-5; maybe TRBD1 (5 bases). Sample: blood. The TCR comes from a man aged 18 to 35 in good health. The chain's CDR3 is CASRGKIQGVSNQPQHF. The CDR3 coding sequence is TGTGCCAGCAGGGGAAAGATTCAGGGTGTTAGCAATCAGCCCCAGCATTTT.